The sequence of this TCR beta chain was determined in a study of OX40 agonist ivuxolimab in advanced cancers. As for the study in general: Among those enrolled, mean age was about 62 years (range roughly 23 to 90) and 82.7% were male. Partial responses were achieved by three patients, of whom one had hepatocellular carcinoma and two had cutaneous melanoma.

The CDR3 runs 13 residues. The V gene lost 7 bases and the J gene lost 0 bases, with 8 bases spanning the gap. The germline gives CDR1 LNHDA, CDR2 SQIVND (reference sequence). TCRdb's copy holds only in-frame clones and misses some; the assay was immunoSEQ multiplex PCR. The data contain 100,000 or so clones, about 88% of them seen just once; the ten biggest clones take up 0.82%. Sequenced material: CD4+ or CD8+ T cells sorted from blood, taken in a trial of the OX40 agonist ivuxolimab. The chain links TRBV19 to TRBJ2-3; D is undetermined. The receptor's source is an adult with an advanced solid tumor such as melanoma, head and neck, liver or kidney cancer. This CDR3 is CASKGPSTDTQYF. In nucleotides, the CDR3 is TGTGCCAGTAAGGGCCCTAGCACAGATACGCAGTATTTT.